This TCR beta chain was retrieved from a study of T-cell reconstitution after alpha-beta-depleted transplantation in children. Study-wide points: T-cell counts and diversity at one year following transplant were attributed mainly to newly produced T cells. As was reported, about two months after transplant, alpha-beta T cells came from several hundred expanded graft clones. At day 60, the high TCRbeta diversity found in some patients originated from recipient T cells and thymic progenitors that had survived.

The TCRbeta library incorporated unique molecular identifiers. A single record per CDR3 protein comes from TCRdb applying MiXCR to the PCR reads. Here the sample spans about 78,000 distinct CDR3 sequences, 12% to 15% being singletons. Concerning this clonotype itself: The antigen is undetermined.

Germline values: CDR1 MNHEY, CDR2 SVGAGI. The CDR3 totals 15 residues. Trimming took off 2 bases at V and 10 bases at J, with 20 bases between the two ends. The V and J genes are TRBV6-5 and TRBJ2-5; the D gene is possibly TRBD2 (5 bases). The sequence was obtained from a male patient under 10 years old who had a stem cell transplant for acute lymphoblastic leukemia, so the T cells may come from the graft donor. Sequences were derived from PBMCs, mostly from graft donor cells, sampled 180 days after TCRalphabeta/CD19-depleted stem cell transplant. As DNA, the CDR3 is TGTGCCAGCAGTTACCCCTCTGGCGGGCTGTCCTTCCAGTACTTC. Its translation: CASSYPSGGLSFQYF.